These 14 T cell receptor beta chains came from one sample sequenced in a study of monozygotic twins with inflammatory bowel disease. One entry per CDR3 protein, without DNA, is what TCRdb gives after re-calling the 5' RACE reads. Its clone listing holds about 420,000 distinct CDR3 sequences. Sequenced sample: blood. The receptors were sampled from a human donor with ulcerative colitis or Crohn's disease, or a healthy co-twin of an affected twin (not recorded which).

This chain uses TRBV27 with TRBJ1-2. The CDR3 length is 13 residues. The V gene's germline CDR1 is MNHEY and CDR2 SMNVEV (reference sequence). CDR3 sequence reads: CASRDGTRYGYTF.

The chain carries TRBV18 and TRBJ1-1; lacking DNA, the TRBD1 call made by TCRdb goes unchecked. Germline lookup yields CDR1 KGHSH and CDR2 LQKENI. The CDR3 is 16 residues long. CDR3 residues: CASSPNSGQGGTEAFF.

The CDR3 here is CASRTREDGELFF. V is TRBV5-1 and J is TRBJ2-2; TCRdb names TRBD2, which stays unverified in the absence of DNA. CDR1 and CDR2 from the germline V gene are SGHRS and YFSETQ. The CDR3 spans 13 residues.

This rearrangement joins TRBV6-5 to TRBJ1-3. The CDR3 sequence is 14 residues long. CDR1 MNHEY and CDR2 SVGAGI come from the germline V gene. The CDR3 sequence is CASSYSYSGNTIYF.

CDR3 sequence reads: CASSLEAGVTGELFF. This chain uses TRBV12-3 or TRBV12-4 with TRBJ2-2; there is no DNA to check the TCRdb D call of TRBD2. The CDR3 runs 15 residues.

The rearrangement uses TRBV6-2 or TRBV6-3 and TRBJ2-1. Germline-derived CDR1 and CDR2 are MNHEY and SVGEGT. CDR3 size: 15 residues. Here the CDR3 reads CASSYSERFANEQFF.

The chain is built from TRBV29-1 and TRBJ1-1. Looked up from germline, CDR1 is SQVTM and CDR2 is ANQGSEA. CDR3 length: 15 residues. CDR3 loop: CSVEDSLYQNTEAFF. Combining the CDR3 with reference TRBV29-1 and TRBJ1-1 gives the whole variable domain SAVISQKPSRDICQRGTSLTIQCQVDSQVTMMFWYRQQPGQSLTLIATANQGSEATYESGFVIDKFPISRPNLTFSTLTVSNMSPEDSSIYLCSVEDSLYQNTEAFFGQGTRLTVV.

This chain links TRBV20-1 with TRBJ2-5; checking the TCRdb D call of TRBD1 is not possible without DNA. Germline V gene data show CDR1 as DFQATT and CDR2 as SNEGSKA (reference sequence). This CDR3 has 17 residues. The CDR3 loop reads CSASPRDRASLGETQYF.

The chain is built from TRBV7-9 and TRBJ1-2; without DNA, the TCRdb call of TRBD1 cannot be checked. Germline-derived CDR1 and CDR2 are SEHNR and FQNEAQ (reference sequence). The CDR3 runs to 15 residues. The CDR3 here is CASSARDRGIYGYTF.

The chain recombines TRBV5-1 with TRBJ2-3; with no DNA, the TCRdb D assignment of TRBD2 cannot be verified. This CDR3 comprises 15 residues. Germline V gene data show CDR1 as SGHRS and CDR2 as YFSETQ. CDR3 in amino acids: CASLPGTRLTDTQYF.

This rearrangement joins TRBV5-1 to TRBJ2-3; as DNA is missing, the TRBD1 call by TCRdb cannot be tested. CDR1 SGHRS and CDR2 YFSETQ come from the germline V gene. The length of the CDR3 is 14 residues. The CDR3 spells CASSTGRDTDTQYF.

V usage is TRBV7-9 and J usage is TRBJ2-1; as DNA is missing, the TRBD1 call by TCRdb cannot be tested. From germline, CDR1 is SEHNR and CDR2 FQNEAQ (reference sequence). The CDR3 sequence is 14 residues long. This CDR3 is CASSFGNPSGEQFF.

This sequence joins TRBV7-9 and TRBJ2-5. This CDR3 is 14 amino acids long. Germline CDR1 is SEHNR and CDR2 is FQNEAQ (reference sequence). The CDR3: CASRSDGFQETQYF.

The chain recombines TRBV13 with TRBJ2-1; TCRdb's D call of TRBD2 is untestable without DNA. The CDR3 length is 14 residues. The germline V gene encodes CDR1 PRHDT and CDR2 FYEKMQ (reference sequence). CDR3 in amino acids: CASSSGTTADEQFF.